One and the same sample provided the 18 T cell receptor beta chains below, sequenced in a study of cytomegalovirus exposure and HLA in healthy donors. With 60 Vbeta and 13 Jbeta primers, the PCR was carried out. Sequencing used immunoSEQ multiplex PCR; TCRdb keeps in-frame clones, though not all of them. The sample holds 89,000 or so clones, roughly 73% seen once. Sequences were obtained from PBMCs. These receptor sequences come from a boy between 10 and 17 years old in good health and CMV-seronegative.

The chain's CDR3 is CASRPRGGPNEKLFF. CDR3 sequence (DNA): TGTGCCAGCAGGCCGCGGGGGGGCCCTAATGAAAAACTGTTTTTT. The chain employs TRBV27 and TRBJ1-4; tentative D call: TRBD1 (6 bases). The germline CDR1 and CDR2 sequences are MNHEY and SMNVEV (reference sequence). There are 15 residues in the CDR3. Between the trimmed V and J ends, which lost 6 bases and 3 bases, there was a span of 14 bases. The whole variable domain, remainder taken from reference TRBV27 and TRBJ1-4, is EAQVTQNPRYLITVTGKKLTVTCSQNMNHEYMSWYRQDPGLGLRQIYYSMNVEVTDKGDVPEGYKVSRKEKRNFPLILESPSPNQTSLYFCASRPRGGPNEKLFFGSGTQLSVL.

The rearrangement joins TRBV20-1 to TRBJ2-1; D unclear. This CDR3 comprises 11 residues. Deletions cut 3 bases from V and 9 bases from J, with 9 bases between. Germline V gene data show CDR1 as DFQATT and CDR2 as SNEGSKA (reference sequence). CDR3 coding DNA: TGCAGTGCTAGGAGGCCTAGTGAGCAGTTCTTC. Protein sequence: CSARRPSEQFF.

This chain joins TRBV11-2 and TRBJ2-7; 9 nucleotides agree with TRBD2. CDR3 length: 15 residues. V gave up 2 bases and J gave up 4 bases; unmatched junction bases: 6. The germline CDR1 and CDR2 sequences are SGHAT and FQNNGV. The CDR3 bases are TGTGCCAGCAGCTTATGGCGGGGGGGCCTGTACGAGCAGTACTTC. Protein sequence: CASSLWRGGLYEQYF.

The CDR3 coding sequence is TGTGCCAGCAGCCGGGACAGCGATACCAACTATGGCTACACCTTC. Protein sequence: CASSRDSDTNYGYTF. The V call is TRBV6-1, the J call TRBJ1-2; 7 nucleotides match TRBD1. V shed 6 bases and J 2 bases; nucleotides not matched to a gene: 9. CDR1 is MNHNS, CDR2 SASEGT, per germline. The CDR3 loop spans 15 amino acids.

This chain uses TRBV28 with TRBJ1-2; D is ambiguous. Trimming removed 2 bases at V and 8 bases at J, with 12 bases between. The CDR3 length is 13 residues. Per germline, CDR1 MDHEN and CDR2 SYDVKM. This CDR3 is CASSLPRQWGYTF. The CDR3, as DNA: TGTGCCAGCAGTTTACCCAGGCAGTGGGGCTACACCTTC.

The CDR3 is CASKGPKRTNYEQYF. CDR3 DNA: TGTGCCAGCAAAGGTCCTAAGCGGACTAATTACGAGCAGTACTTC. This chain connects TRBV6-6 to TRBJ2-7; D is possibly TRBD2 (6 bases). The CDR3 covers 15 residues. V lost 7 bases, J lost 4 bases, and 20 bases lay in between. CDR1 MNHNY and CDR2 SVGAGI come from the germline V gene (reference sequence).

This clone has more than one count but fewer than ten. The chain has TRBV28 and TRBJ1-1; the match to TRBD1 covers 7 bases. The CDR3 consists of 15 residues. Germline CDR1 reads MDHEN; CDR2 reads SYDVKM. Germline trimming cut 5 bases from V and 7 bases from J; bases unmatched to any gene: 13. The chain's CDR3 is CASSPFVGGTVEAFF. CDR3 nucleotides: TGTGCCAGCAGTCCGTTCGTAGGGGGGACAGTTGAAGCTTTCTTT.

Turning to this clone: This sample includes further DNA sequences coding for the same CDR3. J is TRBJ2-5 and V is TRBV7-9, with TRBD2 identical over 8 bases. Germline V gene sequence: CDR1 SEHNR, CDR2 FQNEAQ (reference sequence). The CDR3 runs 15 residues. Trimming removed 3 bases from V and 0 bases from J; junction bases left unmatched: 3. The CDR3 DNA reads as TGTGCCAGCAGCTTTAGCGGGGAGTACCAAGAGACCCAGTACTTC. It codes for CASSFSGEYQETQYF.

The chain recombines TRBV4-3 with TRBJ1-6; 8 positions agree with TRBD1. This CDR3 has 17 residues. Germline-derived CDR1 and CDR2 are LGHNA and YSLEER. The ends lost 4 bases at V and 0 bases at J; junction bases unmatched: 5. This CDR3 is CASSRGQASSYNSPLHF. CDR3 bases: TGCGCCAGCAGCCGGGGACAGGCGAGCTCCTATAATTCACCCCTCCACTTT.

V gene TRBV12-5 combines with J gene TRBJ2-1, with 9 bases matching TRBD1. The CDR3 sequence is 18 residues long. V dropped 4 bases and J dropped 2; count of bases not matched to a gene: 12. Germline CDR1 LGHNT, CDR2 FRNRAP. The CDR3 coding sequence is TGTGCTAGTGGTTGGGTTAGAGGGACAGGGCTGGCCTACAATGAGCAGTTCTTC. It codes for CASGWVRGTGLAYNEQFF.

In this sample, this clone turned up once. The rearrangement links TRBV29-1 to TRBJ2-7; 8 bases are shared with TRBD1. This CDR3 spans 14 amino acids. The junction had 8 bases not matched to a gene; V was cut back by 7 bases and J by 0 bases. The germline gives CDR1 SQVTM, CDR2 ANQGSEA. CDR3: CSAAGTGSSYEQYF. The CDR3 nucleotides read TGCAGCGCCGCTGGGACAGGAAGCTCCTACGAGCAGTACTTC.

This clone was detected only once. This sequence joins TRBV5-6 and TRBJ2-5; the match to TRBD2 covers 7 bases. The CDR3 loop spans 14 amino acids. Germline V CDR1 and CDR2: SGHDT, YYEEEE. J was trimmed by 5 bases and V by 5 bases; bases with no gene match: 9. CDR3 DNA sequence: TGTGCCAGCAGGGGGGGAGGGAGAGGGGAGACCCAGTACTTC. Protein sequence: CASRGGGRGETQYF.

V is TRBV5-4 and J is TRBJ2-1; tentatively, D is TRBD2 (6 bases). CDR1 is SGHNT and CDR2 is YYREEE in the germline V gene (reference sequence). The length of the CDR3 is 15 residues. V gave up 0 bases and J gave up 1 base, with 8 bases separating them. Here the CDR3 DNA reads TGTGCCAGCAGCTTGGCCGGGACTTCCTACAATGAGCAGTTCTTC. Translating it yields CASSLAGTSYNEQFF.

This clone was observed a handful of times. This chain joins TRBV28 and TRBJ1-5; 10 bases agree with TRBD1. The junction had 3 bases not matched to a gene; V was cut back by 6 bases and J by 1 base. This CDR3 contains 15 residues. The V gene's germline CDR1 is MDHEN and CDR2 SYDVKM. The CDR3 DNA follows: TGTGCCAGCAGCAGGACAGGGGGAAGCAATCAGCCCCAGCATTTT. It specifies CASSRTGGSNQPQHF.

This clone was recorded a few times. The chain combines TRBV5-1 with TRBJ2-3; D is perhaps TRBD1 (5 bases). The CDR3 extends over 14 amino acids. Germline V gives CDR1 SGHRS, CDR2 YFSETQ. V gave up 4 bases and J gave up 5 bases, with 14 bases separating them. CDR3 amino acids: CASSVDSSRDTQYF. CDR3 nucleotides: TGCGCCAGCAGCGTAGACAGTTCTAGAGATACGCAGTATTTT.

The CDR3: CAFVEALAGAYEQYF. As DNA, the CDR3 is TGCGCCTTCGTTGAGGCTCTAGCGGGAGCGTACGAGCAGTACTTC. The chain employs TRBV29-1 and TRBJ2-7; 10 bases are a match to TRBD2. CDR3 size: 15 residues. CDR1 is SQVTM, CDR2 ANQGSEA, per germline.

CDR3 sequence reads: CAWSVRQDSNQPQHF. DNA for the CDR3: TGTGCCTGGAGTGTCAGGCAGGATAGCAATCAGCCCCAGCATTTT. The chain couples TRBV30 to TRBJ1-5; D gene uncertain. V was pared by 0 bases and J by 0 bases, with 9 bases between. The CDR3 consists of 15 residues. CDR1 and CDR2 from the germline V gene are GTSNPN and SVGIG (reference sequence).

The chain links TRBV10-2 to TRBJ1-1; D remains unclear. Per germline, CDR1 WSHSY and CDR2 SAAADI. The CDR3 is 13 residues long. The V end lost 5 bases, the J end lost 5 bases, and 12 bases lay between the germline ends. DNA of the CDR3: TGCGCCAGCAGTCTAGAAACGGGGACTGAAGCTTTCTTT. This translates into CASSLETGTEAFF.